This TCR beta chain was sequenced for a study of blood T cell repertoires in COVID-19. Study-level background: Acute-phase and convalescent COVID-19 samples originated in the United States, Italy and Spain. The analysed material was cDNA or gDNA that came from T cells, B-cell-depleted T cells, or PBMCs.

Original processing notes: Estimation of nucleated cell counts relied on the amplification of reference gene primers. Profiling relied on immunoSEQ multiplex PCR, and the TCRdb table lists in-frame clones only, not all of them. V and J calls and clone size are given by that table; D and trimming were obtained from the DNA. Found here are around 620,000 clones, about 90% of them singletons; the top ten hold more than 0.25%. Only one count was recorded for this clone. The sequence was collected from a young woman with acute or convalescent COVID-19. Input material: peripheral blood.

In DNA, the CDR3 is TGTGCCACCAGCCCGCCCGGGACAGACACCGGGGAGCTGTTTTTT. This gives the protein CATSPPGTDTGELFF. This chain joins TRBV24-1 and TRBJ2-2, with 7 bases that match TRBD1. The CDR3 totals 15 residues. Looked up from germline, CDR1 is KGHDR and CDR2 is SFDVKD. V lost 7 bases and J lost 3; bases outside the gene matches: 7.